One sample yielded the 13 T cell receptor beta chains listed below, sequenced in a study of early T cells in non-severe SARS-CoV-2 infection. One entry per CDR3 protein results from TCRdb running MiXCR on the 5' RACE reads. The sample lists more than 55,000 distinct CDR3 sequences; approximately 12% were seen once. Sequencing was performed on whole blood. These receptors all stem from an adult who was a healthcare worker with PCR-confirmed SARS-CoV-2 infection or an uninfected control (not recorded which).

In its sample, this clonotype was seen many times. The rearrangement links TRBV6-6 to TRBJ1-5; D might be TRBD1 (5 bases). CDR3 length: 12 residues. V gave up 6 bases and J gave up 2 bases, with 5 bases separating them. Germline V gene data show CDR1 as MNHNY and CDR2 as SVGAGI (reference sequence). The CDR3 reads CASRGGNQPQHF. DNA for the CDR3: TGTGCCAGCAGGGGGGGCAATCAGCCCCAGCATTTT.

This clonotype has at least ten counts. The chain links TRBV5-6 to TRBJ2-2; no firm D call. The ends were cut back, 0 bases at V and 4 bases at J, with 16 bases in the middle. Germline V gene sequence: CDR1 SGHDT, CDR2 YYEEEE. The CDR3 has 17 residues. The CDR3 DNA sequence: TGTGCCAGCAGCTTGGCCGGTTCAGGTCGGAGCACCGGGGAGCTGTTTTTT. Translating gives CASSLAGSGRSTGELFF.

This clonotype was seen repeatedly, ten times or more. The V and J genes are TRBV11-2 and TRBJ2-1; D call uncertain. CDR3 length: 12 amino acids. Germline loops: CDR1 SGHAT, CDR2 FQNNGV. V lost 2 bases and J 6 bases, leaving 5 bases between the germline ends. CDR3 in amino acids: CASSLNFNEQFF. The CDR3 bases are TGTGCCAGCAGCTTAAACTTCAATGAGCAGTTCTTC.

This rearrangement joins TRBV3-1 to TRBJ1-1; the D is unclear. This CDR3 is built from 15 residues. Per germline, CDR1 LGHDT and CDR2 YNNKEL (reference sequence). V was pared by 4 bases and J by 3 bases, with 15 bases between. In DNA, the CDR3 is TGTGCCAGCAGCCCGGTGGGAGGCCGGGACACTGAAGCTTTCTTT. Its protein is CASSPVGGRDTEAFF.

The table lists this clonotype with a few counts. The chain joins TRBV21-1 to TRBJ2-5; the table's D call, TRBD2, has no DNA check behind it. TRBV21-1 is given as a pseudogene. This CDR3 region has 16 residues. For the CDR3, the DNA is TGTGCCAGCAGGGTAAACCCACTAGCGGGGGAAGAGACCCAGTACTTC. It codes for CASRVNPLAGEETQYF.

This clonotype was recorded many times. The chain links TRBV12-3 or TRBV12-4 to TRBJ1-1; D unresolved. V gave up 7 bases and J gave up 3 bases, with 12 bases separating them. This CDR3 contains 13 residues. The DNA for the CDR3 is TGTGCCAGCACCCTCGCGGATTACACTGAAGCTTTCTTT. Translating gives CASTLADYTEAFF.

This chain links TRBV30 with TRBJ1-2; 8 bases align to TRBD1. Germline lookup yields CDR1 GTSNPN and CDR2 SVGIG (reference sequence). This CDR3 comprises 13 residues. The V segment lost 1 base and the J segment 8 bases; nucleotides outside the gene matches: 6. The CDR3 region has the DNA TGTGCCTGGAGTGACGGACAGGGTCGGGGCTACACCTTC. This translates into CAWSDGQGRGYTF.

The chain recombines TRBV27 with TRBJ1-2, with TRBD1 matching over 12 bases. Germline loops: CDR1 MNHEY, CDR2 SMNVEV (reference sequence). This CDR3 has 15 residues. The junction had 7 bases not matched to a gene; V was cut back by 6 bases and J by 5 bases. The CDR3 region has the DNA TGTGCCAGCAGACCGGGGACAGGGGGCACATATGGCTACACCTTC. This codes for CASRPGTGGTYGYTF.

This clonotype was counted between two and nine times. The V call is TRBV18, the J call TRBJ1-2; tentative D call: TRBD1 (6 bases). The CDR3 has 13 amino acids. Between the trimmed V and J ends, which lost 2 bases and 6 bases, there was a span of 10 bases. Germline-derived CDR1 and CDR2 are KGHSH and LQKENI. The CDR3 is CASSPYRVHGYTF. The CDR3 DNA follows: TGTGCCAGCTCACCATACAGGGTTCATGGCTACACCTTC. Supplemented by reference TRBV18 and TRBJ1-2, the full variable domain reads NAGVMQNPRHLVRRRGQEARLRCSPMKGHSHVYWYRQLPEEGLKFMVYLQKENIIDESGMPKERFSAEFPKEGPSILRIQQVVRGDSAAYFCASSPYRVHGYTFGSGTRLTVV.

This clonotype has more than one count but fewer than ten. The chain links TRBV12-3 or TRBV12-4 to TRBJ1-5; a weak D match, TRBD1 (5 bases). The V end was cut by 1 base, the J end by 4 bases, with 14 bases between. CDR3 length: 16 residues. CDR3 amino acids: CASSLGRGRWNQPQHF. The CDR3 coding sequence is TGTGCCAGCAGTTTAGGGAGGGGCCGCTGGAATCAGCCCCAGCATTTT.

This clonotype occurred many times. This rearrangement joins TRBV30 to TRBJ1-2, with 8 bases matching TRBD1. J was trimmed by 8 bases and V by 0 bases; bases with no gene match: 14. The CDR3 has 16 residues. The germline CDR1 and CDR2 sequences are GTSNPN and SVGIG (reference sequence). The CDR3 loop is CAWSVTGAQGAFGYTF. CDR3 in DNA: TGTGCCTGGAGTGTAACGGGAGCCCAGGGGGCTTTCGGCTACACCTTC. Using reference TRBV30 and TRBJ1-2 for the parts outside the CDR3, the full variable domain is SQTIHQWPATLVQPVGSPLSLECTVEGTSNPNLYWYRQAAGRGLQLLFYSVGIGQISSEVPQNLSASRPQDRQFILSSKKLLLSDSGFYLCAWSVTGAQGAFGYTFGSGTRLTVV.

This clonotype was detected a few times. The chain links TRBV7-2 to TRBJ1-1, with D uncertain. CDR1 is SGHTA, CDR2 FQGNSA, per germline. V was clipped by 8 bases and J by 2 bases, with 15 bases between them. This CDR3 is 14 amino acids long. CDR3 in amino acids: CASGYPGPNTEAFF. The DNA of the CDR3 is TGTGCCAGCGGCTACCCCGGGCCTAACACTGAAGCTTTCTTT.

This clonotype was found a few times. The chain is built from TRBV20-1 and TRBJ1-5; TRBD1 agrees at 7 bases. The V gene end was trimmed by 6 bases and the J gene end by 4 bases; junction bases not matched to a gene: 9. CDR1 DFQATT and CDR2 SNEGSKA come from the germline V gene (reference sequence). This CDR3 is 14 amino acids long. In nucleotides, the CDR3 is TGCAGTGCGGGGGGGGACAGAGAGAATCAGCCCCAGCATTTT. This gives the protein CSAGGDRENQPQHF.